This T cell receptor (beta chain) comes out of a study of cytomegalovirus exposure and HLA in healthy donors. Study-wide findings and caveats: Through in vitro validation, a few CMV-associated chains were shown to be specific for CMV antigens. Researchers catalogued over 150 TCR beta chains as cytomegalovirus-associated. Subsequent analysis showed first-cohort TCR clusters tending to co-occur in some 120 validation repertoires. Most TCRs appeared rarely, but some public TCRs recurred in many donors.

For this clone: Its antigen is undetermined.

The CDR3 runs 14 residues. Losses at the gene ends were 1 base for V and 9 bases for J; bases not matched to a gene: 9. Germline V gene data show CDR1 as GTSNPN and CDR2 as SVGIG (reference sequence). Sequenced by immunoSEQ multiplex PCR; TCRdb stores in-frame clones only, minus some. Among approximately 300,000 clones listed, about 85% were seen once. V is TRBV30 and J is TRBJ2-1, with TRBD2 identical over 7 bases. Sequencing input: PBMCs. The TCR was taken from a woman in her twenties or thirties in good health and CMV-seropositive. This CDR3 reads CAWSGHGRASEQFF. For the CDR3, the DNA is TGTGCCTGGAGTGGACATGGGAGGGCCTCTGAGCAGTTCTTC.